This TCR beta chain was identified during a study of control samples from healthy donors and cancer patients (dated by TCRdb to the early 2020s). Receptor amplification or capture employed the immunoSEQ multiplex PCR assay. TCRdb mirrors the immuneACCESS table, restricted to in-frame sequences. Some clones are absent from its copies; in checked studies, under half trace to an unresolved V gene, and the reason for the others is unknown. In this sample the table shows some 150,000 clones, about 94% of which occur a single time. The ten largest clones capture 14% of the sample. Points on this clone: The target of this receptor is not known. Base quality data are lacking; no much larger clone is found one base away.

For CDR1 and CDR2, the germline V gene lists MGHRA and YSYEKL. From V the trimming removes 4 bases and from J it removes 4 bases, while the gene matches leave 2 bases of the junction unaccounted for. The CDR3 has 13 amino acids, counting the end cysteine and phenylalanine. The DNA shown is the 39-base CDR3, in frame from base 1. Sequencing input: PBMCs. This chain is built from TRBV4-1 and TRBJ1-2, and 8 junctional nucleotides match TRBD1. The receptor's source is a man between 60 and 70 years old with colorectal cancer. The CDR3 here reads CASSPTGVYGYTF. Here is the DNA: TGCGCCAGCAGCCCGACAGGGGTCTATGGCTACACCTTC.